This T cell receptor (beta chain) was found in a study of CD8 T cells in ankylosing spondylitis. Findings and caveats of the study: Among TCR beta sequences, a motif of under ten highly homologous variants appeared characteristic of ankylosing spondylitis blood. Matched ankylosing spondylitis synovial fluid reportedly contained a significantly enriched population of disease-linked clones. CD8+ cells made up the disease-linked clones, which were relatively rare in peripheral blood. Several of the motif variants were reported before in synovial fluid and blood from reactive arthritis.

MiXCR, run by TCRdb on the 5' RACE reads, gives a single entry per CDR3 protein. This sample has about 400,000 distinct CDR3 sequences, with more than 20% found just once. V was clipped by 3 bases and J by 10 bases, with 10 bases between them. This CDR3 has 12 amino acids. From germline, CDR1 is LNHNV and CDR2 YYDKDF (reference sequence). This clonotype was seen more than once but under ten times. Its specificity is unknown. The genes are TRBV15 and TRBJ1-5, with D uncertain. Sequenced: blood, either unsorted or a sorted T cell fraction (not recorded which). The sequence was collected from a male donor with ankylosing spondylitis or in good health (not recorded which). The CDR3 spells CATSSASGPQHF. In nucleotides, the CDR3 is TGTGCCACCAGCAGCGCTAGTGGACCCCAGCATTTT.